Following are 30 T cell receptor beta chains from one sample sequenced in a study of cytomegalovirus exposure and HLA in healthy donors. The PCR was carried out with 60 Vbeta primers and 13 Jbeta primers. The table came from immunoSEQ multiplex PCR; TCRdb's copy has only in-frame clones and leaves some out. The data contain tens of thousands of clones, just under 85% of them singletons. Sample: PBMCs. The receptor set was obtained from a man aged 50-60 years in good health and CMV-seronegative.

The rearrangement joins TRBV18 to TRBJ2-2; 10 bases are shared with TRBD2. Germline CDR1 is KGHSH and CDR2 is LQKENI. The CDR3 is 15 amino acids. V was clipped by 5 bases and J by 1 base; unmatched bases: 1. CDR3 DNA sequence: TGTGCCAGCTCAAGGACTAGCGGGAACACCGGGGAGCTGTTTTTT. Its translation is CASSRTSGNTGELFF.

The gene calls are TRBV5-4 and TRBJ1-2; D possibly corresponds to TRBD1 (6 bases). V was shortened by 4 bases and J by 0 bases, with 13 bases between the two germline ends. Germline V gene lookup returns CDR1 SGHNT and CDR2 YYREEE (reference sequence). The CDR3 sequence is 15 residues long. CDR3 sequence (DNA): TGTGCCAGCAGCCCCACAGGGCCAGCTAACTATGGCTACACCTTC. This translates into CASSPTGPANYGYTF.

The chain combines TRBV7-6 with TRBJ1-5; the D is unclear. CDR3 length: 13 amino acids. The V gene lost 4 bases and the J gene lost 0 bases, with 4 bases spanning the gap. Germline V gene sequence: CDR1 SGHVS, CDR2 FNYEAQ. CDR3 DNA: TGTGCCAGCAGCTCCAATAGCAATCAGCCCCAGCATTTT. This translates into CASSSNSNQPQHF.

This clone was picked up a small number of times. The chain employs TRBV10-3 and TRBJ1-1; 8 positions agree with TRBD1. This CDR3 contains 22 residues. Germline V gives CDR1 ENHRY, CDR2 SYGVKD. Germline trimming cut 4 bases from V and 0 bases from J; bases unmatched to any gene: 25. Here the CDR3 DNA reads TGTGCCATCAGTGGCCGGGGTGCGTGGTTGACACAGGGGGAGACATTGAACACTGAAGCTTTCTTT. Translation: CAISGRGAWLTQGETLNTEAFF.

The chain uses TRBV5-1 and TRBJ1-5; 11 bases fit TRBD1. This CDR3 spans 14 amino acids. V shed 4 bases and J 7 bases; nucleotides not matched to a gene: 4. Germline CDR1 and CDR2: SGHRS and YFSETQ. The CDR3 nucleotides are TGCGCCAGCAGCCCGGGACAGGGGGGCCAGCCCCAGCATTTT. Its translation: CASSPGQGGQPQHF.

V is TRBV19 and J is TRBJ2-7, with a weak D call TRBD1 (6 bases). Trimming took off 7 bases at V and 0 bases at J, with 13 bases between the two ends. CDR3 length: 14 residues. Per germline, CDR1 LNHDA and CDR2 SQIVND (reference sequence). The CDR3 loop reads CASKGAGDSYEQYF. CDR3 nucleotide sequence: TGTGCCAGTAAGGGCGCAGGGGACTCCTACGAGCAGTACTTC. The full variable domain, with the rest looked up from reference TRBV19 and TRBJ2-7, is DGGITQSPKYLFRKEGQNVTLSCEQNLNHDAMYWYRQDPGQGLRLIYYSQIVNDFQKGDIAEGYSVSREKKESFPLTVTSAQKNPTAFYLCASKGAGDSYEQYFGPGTRLTVT.

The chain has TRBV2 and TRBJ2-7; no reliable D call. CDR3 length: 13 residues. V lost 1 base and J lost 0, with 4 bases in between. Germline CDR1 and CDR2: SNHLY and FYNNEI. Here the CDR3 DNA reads TGTGCCAGCAGTGAAGATAGCTCCTACGAGCAGTACTTC. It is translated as CASSEDSSYEQYF.

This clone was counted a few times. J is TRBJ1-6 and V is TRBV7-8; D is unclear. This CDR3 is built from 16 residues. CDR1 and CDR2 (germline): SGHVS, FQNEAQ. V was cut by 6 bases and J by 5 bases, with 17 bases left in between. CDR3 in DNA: TGTGCCAGCAGGAGGATCAATACTCTAAATAATTCACCCCTCCACTTT. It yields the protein CASRRINTLNNSPLHF. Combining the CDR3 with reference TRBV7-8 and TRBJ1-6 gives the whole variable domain GAGVSQSPRYKVAKRGQDVALRCDPISGHVSLFWYQQALGQGPEFLTYFQNEAQLDKSGLPSDRFFAERPEGSVSTLKIQRTQQEDSAVYLCASRRINTLNNSPLHFGNGTRLTVT.

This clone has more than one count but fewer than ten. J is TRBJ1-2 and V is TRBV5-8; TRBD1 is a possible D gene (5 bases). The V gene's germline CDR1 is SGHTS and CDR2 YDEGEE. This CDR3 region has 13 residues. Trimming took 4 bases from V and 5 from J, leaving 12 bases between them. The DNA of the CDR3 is TGTGCCAGCAGCCCCGACAGAAGTTATGGCTACACCTTC. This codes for CASSPDRSYGYTF. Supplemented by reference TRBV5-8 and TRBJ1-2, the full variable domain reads EAGVTQSPTHLIKTRGQQATLRCSPISGHTSVYWYQQALGLGLQFLLWYDEGEERNRGNFPPRFSGRQFPNYSSELNVNALELEDSALYLCASSPDRSYGYTFGSGTRLTVV.

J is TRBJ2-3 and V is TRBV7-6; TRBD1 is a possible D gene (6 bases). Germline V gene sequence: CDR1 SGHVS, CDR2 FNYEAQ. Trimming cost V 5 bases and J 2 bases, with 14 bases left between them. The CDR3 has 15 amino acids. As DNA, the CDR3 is TGTGCCAGCAGCCATCGCGGACAGTTCACAGATACGCAGTATTTT. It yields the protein CASSHRGQFTDTQYF.

The chain's CDR3 is CASSRGTSGYNEQFF. The CDR3 DNA reads TGTGCCAGCAGCCGGGGGACTAGCGGGTACAATGAGCAGTTCTTC. The genes are TRBV4-2 and TRBJ2-1; 12 bases are shared with TRBD2. Germline V CDR1 and CDR2: LGHNA, YNFKEQ. Unmatched junction bases numbered 2, after V lost 4 bases and J lost 4 bases. The CDR3 contains 15 residues.

CDR3 nucleotide sequence: TGTGCCAGTAGTATATCGGGCAATCAGCCCCAGCATTTT. This encodes CASSISGNQPQHF. The V gene is TRBV19, the J gene TRBJ1-5; D remains ambiguous. CDR1 and CDR2 (germline): LNHDA, SQIVND (reference sequence). Between the trimmed V and J ends, which lost 2 bases and 2 bases, there was a span of 4 bases. The CDR3 is made up of 13 amino acids.

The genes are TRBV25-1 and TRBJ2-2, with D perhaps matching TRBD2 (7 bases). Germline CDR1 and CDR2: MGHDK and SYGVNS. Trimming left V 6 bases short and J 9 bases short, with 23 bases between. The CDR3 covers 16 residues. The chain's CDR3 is CASRENGGRGARELFF. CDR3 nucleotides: TGTGCCAGCAGGGAAAACGGGGGACGGGGGGCAAGGGAGCTGTTTTTT. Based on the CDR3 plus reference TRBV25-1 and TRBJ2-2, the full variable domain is EADIYQTPRYLVIGTGKKITLECSQTMGHDKMYWYQQDPGMELHLIHYSYGVNSTEKGDLSSESTVSRIRTEHFPLTLESARPSHTSQYLCASRENGGRGARELFFGEGSRLTVL.

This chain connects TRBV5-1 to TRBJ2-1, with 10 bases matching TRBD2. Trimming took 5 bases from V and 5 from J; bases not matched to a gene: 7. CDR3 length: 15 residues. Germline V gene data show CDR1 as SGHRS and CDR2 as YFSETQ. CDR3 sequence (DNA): TGCGCCAGCAGTTCCAGCGGGGGGGTGAACAATGAGCAGTTCTTC. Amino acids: CASSSSGGVNNEQFF.

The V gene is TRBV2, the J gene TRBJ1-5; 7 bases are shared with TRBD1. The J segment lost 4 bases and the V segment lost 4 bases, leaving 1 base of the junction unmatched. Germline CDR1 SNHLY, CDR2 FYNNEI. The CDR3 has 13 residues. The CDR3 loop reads CASSGTGNQPQHF. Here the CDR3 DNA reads TGTGCCAGCAGTGGGACAGGTAATCAGCCCCAGCATTTT. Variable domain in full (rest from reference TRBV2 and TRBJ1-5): EPEVTQTPSHQVTQMGQEVILRCVPISNHLYFYWYRQILGQKVEFLVSFYNNEISEKSEIFDDQFSVERPDGSNFTLKIRSTKLEDSAMYFCASSGTGNQPQHFGDGTRLSIL.

The CDR3 DNA is TGTGCCAGCAGCCGGGACAGCGTCAGCTGGGAGCAGTACTTC. The encoded protein is CASSRDSVSWEQYF. V and J are TRBV7-9 and TRBJ2-7; TRBD1 matches 7 bases. Germline lookup yields CDR1 SEHNR and CDR2 FQNEAQ (reference sequence). The CDR3 contains 14 residues. After removal of 5 bases from V and 7 bases from J, the junction contained 11 bases not matched to a gene.

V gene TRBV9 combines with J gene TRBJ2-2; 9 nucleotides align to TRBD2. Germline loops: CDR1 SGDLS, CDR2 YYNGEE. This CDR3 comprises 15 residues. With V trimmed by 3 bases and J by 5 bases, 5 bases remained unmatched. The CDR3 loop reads CASSALAGGTGELFF. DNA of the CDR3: TGTGCCAGCAGCGCCCTGGCGGGGGGGACCGGGGAGCTGTTTTTT. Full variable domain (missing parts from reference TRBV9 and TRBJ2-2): DSGVTQTPKHLITATGQRVTLRCSPRSGDLSVYWYQQSLDQGLQFLIQYYNGEERAKGNILERFSAQQFPDLHSELNLSSLELGDSALYFCASSALAGGTGELFFGEGSRLTVL.

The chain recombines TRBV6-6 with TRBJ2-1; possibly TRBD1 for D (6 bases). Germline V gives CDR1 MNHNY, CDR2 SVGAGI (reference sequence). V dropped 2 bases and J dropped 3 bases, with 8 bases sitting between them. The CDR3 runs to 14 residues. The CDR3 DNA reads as TGTGCCAGCAGTTACCTGGACAGCTACAATGAGCAGTTCTTC. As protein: CASSYLDSYNEQFF.

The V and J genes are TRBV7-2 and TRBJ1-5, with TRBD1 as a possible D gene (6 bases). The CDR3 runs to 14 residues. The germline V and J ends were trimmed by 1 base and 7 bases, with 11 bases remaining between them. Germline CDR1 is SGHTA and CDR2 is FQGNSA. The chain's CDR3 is CASSLGYRDQPQHF. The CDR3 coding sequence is TGTGCCAGCAGCTTAGGTTACAGGGACCAGCCCCAGCATTTT.

The CDR3 protein is CASSQVSGNYGYTF. The CDR3 region has the DNA TGTGCCAGCAGCCAGGTATCAGGGAACTATGGCTACACCTTC. V and J are TRBV11-2 and TRBJ1-2, with D possibly TRBD1 on 5 matching bases. The CDR3 runs 14 residues. V lost 5 bases and J 2 bases, leaving 12 bases between the germline ends. CDR1 SGHAT and CDR2 FQNNGV come from the germline V gene.

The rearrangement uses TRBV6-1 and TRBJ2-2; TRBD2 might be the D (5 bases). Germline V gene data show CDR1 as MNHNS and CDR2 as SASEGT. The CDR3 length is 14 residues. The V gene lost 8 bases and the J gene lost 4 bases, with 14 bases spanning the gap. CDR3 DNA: TGTGCCAGCGGTCGGGGAATGGGCACCGGGGAGCTGTTTTTT. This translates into CASGRGMGTGELFF.

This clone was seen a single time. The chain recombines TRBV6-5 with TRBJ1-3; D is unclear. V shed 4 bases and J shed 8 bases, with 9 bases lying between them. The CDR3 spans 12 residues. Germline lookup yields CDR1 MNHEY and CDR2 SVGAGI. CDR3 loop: CASSSPGYTIYF. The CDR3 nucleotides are TGTGCCAGCAGTTCTCCGGGATACACCATATATTTT.

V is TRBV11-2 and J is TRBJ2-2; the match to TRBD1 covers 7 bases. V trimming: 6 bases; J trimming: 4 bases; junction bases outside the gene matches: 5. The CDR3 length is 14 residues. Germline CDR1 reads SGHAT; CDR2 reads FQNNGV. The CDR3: CASRAGTVTGELFF. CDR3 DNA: TGTGCCAGCAGGGCTGGGACAGTCACCGGGGAGCTGTTTTTT.

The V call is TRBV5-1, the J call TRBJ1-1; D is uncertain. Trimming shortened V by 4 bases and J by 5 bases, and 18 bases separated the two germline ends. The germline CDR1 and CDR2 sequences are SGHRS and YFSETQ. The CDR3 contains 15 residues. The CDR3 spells CASSGLDFASTEAFF. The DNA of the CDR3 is TGCGCCAGCAGCGGATTGGACTTCGCGAGTACTGAAGCTTTCTTT.

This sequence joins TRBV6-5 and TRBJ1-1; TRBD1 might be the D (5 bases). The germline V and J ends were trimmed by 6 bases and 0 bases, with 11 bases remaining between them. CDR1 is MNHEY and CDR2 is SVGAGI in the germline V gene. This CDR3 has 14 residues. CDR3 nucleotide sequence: TGTGCCAGCAGGCCAGGGCCTATGAACACTGAAGCTTTCTTT. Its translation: CASRPGPMNTEAFF.

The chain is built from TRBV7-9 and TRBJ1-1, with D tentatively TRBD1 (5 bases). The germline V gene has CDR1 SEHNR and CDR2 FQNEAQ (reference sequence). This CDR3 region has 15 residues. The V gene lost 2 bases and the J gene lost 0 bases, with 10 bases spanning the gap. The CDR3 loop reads CASSLQRQLNTEAFF. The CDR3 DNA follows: TGTGCCAGCAGCTTACAGAGACAGCTGAACACTGAAGCTTTCTTT.

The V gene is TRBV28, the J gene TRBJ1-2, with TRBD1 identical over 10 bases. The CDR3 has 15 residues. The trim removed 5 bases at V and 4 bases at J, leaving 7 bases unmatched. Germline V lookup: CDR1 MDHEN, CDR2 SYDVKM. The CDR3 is CASSVPGTGVYGYTF. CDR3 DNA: TGTGCCAGCAGTGTACCCGGGACAGGGGTCTATGGCTACACCTTC.

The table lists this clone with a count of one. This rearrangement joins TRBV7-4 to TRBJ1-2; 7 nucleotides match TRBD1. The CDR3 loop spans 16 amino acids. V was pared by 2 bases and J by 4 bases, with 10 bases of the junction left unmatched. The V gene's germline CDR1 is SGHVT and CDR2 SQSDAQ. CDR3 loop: CASSLRTGDWGYGYTF. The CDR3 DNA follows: TGTGCCAGCAGCTTAAGAACAGGGGACTGGGGCTATGGCTACACCTTC. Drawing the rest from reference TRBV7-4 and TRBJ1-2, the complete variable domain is GAGVSQSPRYKVAKRGRDVALRCDSISGHVTLYWYRQTLGQGSEVLTYSQSDAQRDKSGRPSGRFSAERPERSVSTLKIQRTEQGDSAVYLCASSLRTGDWGYGYTFGSGTRLTVV.

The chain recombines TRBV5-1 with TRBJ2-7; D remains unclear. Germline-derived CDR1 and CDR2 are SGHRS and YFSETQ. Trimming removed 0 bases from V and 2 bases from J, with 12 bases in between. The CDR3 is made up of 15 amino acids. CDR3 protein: CASSLVESRPYEQYF. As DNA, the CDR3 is TGCGCCAGCAGCTTGGTGGAGAGCCGTCCCTACGAGCAGTACTTC.

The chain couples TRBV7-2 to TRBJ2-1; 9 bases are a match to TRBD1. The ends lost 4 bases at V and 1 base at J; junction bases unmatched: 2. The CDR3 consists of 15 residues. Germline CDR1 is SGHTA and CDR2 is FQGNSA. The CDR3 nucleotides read TGTGCCAGCAGCTCAGGGACAGGGTCCTACAATGAGCAGTTCTTC. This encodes CASSSGTGSYNEQFF.